Sequencing of this T cell receptor (beta chain) was carried out in a study of neurological immune-mediated disorders. The time point here: longitudinal time-point 1 (baseline). The study used blood bank volunteers in Maryland, USA, as healthy controls. Each TCR transcript was tagged with a 10-nucleotide random UMI during 5'RACE. From 15-18 subjects, each sequencing run yielded over 190 million TCR-beta sequences. From the 5' RACE reads, TCRdb called clonotypes with MiXCR, one entry per CDR3 protein. The data show over 70,000 distinct CDR3 sequences, about 9.4% seen once. V lost 8 bases to trimming and J lost 3 bases, with 14 bases between them. Germline V gene sequence: CDR1 ENHRY, CDR2 SYGVKD. The CDR3 is made up of 13 amino acids. This clonotype was counted ten times or more. Its cognate antigen is unknown. General study findings and limits: While HTLV-1-associated myelopathy showed the greatest TCR clonal expansion, multiple sclerosis showed the least, falling below healthy controls.

V gene TRBV10-3 combines with J gene TRBJ2-7; a weak D match, TRBD2 (5 bases). The TCR sequence derives from a man aged 25 to 45 in good health. Sequenced input: PBMCs. The CDR3 sequence: CAIARGQNYEQYF. In DNA, the CDR3 is TGTGCCATCGCGAGAGGGCAGAACTACGAGCAGTACTTC.